This TCR beta chain comes out of a study of blood T cell repertoires in COVID-19. In the original processing: Amplified reference gene primers provided the basis for estimating nucleated cell counts. TCRdb's copy holds only in-frame clones and misses some; the assay was immunoSEQ multiplex PCR. The V and J calls and clone size are taken from that table; D and trimming were inferred from the DNA. The repertoire has a few hundred thousand clones, over 75% of them found once; the top ten carry 2.5% to 3.5%. Germline-derived CDR1 and CDR2 are SGHTA and FQGNSA. J was trimmed by 7 bases and V by 4 bases; bases with no gene match: 13. CDR3 length: 15 amino acids. Participant-given clinical history determined each cohort assignment. Cohort 3 recovery required two negative PCRs, clearance, or symptom resolution.

The sequence came from a woman aged 30 to 39 who had recovered from COVID-19. The sequenced material came from PBMCs or T cells enriched from blood (not recorded which). V usage is TRBV7-2 and J usage is TRBJ2-7, with TRBD2 matching over 7 bases. CDR3 sequence reads: CASSSYSGQTLEQYF. In nucleotides, the CDR3 is TGTGCCAGCAGCTCCTATAGCGGGCAGACCCTAGAGCAGTACTTC.